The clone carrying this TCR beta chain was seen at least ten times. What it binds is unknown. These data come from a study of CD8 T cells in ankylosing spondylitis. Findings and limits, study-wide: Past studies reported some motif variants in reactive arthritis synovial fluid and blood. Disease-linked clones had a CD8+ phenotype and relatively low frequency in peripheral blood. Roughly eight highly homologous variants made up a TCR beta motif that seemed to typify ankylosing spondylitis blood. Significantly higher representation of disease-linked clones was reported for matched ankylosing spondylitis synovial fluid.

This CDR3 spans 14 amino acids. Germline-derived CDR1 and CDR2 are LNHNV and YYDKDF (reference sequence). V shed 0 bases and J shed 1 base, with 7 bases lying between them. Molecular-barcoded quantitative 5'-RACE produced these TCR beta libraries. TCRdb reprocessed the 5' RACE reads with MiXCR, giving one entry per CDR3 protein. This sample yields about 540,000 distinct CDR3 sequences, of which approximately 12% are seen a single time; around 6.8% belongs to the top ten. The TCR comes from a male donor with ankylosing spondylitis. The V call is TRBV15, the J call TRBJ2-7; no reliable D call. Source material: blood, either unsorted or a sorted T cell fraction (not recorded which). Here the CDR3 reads CATSRDLSSYEQYF. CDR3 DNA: TGTGCCACCAGCAGAGATCTTTCGTCCTACGAGCAGTACTTC.